This T cell receptor (beta chain) appears in the sequencing data of a study of blood T cells in healthy people across ages. With 0 bases removed from V and 0 bases from J, the gap between germline ends came to 9 bases. Per germline, CDR1 KGHSY and CDR2 FQNENV. CDR3 length: 16 amino acids. With a J-beta primer mix and a sample-barcoded 5' primer, a second PCR ran about 6 to 11 cycles. All cDNA molecules were each tagged by a template-switch adaptor with 12 random nucleotides. MiXCR was run by TCRdb on the 5' RACE reads, yielding one entry per CDR3 protein. Among roughly 1.5 million distinct CDR3 sequences listed, 42% were seen once. This clonotype was counted between two and nine times. The antigen remains undetermined. Points from the study as a whole: Expanded clonotype shifts may have been confounded, as the donors had an unknown CMV status. The fall in TCR beta diversity per million T cells was roughly linear with age.

The chain joins TRBV16 to TRBJ2-1; perhaps TRBD2 as D (5 bases). The TCR originated in a woman aged 18-29 years in good health. The sequencing sample was made of blood. The CDR3 DNA sequence: TGTGCCAGCAGCCAATCAACAAGCGGCTCCTACAATGAGCAGTTCTTC. Amino acid sequence: CASSQSTSGSYNEQFF.